Following are 14 T cell receptor beta chains from one sample sequenced in a study of T cell changes during pregnancy in multiple sclerosis. Profiled with immunoSEQ multiplex PCR; TCRdb holds only in-frame clones, not every one. Of 64,000 or so clones in the sample, about nine tenths were seen once. This specimen consisted of peripheral blood, obtained in the first trimester of pregnancy. Receptor source: a female donor with multiple sclerosis, enrolled in a pregnancy study.

The chain couples TRBV5-4 to TRBJ2-5; a weak D match, TRBD1 (5 bases). The CDR3 runs 14 residues. The ends were cut back, 1 base at V and 5 bases at J, with 12 bases in the middle. CDR1 and CDR2 from the germline V gene are SGHNT and YYREEE (reference sequence). This chain's CDR3 is CASSLTGQGETQYF. CDR3 in DNA: TGTGCCAGCAGCTTGACAGGCCAAGGGGAGACCCAGTACTTC.

The chain couples TRBV19 to TRBJ1-2; a weak D match, TRBD1 (5 bases). The ends were cut back, 6 bases at V and 6 bases at J, with 14 bases in the middle. The CDR3 runs to 13 residues. From germline, CDR1 is LNHDA and CDR2 SQIVND (reference sequence). Here the CDR3 reads CASRSGKMDGYTF. The CDR3 DNA reads as TGTGCCAGTAGGTCAGGGAAAATGGATGGCTACACCTTC.

The rearrangement links TRBV28 to TRBJ2-1; TRBD2 matches 7 bases. The CDR3 sequence is 18 residues long. Per the germline V gene, CDR1 is MDHEN and CDR2 is SYDVKM. V was pared by 3 bases and J by 5 bases, with 16 bases of the junction left unmatched. CDR3 amino acids: CASSFYPGGGSRNNEQFF. Here the CDR3 DNA reads TGTGCCAGCAGTTTTTACCCGGGCGGCGGGAGTAGAAACAATGAGCAGTTCTTC.

This clone came up once. The chain has TRBV10-3 and TRBJ2-7, with D possibly matching TRBD2 (6 bases). The CDR3 loop spans 15 amino acids. V was cut by 2 bases and J by 0 bases, with 11 bases left in between. The germline V gene has CDR1 ENHRY and CDR2 SYGVKD. The DNA of the CDR3 is TGTGCCATCAGTGAGCTTAGCGGCAGCTCCTACGAGCAGTACTTC. Its protein product is CAISELSGSSYEQYF.

V is TRBV5-1 and J is TRBJ2-5; the match to TRBD1 covers 7 bases. Per the germline V gene, CDR1 is SGHRS and CDR2 is YFSETQ. Trimming at V came to 2 bases and at J to 5 bases, leaving 6 bases not matched to a gene. The CDR3 runs to 14 residues. DNA of the CDR3: TGCGCCAGCAGCTTCGACAGGGCGAGGGAGACCCAGTACTTC. Residues: CASSFDRARETQYF.

The chain recombines TRBV7-2 with TRBJ2-2, with 10 bases identical to TRBD2. Germline V gene data show CDR1 as SGHTA and CDR2 as FQGNSA. With 7 bases clipped from V and 2 bases from J, the junction kept 4 bases outside the gene matches. The CDR3 is 15 amino acids. CDR3 loop: CASTGLAANTGELFF. In nucleotides, the CDR3 is TGTGCCAGCACAGGACTAGCGGCTAACACCGGGGAGCTGTTTTTT.

The chain has TRBV10-3 and TRBJ1-2; D might be TRBD1 (5 bases). V was cut by 6 bases and J by 2 bases, with 13 bases left in between. From germline, CDR1 is ENHRY and CDR2 SYGVKD. The CDR3 is 14 amino acids. Here the CDR3 reads CAIRGATDNYGYTF. CDR3 DNA sequence: TGTGCCATCAGAGGGGCGACAGACAACTATGGCTACACCTTC.

The CDR3 spells CASSGQGKRVIYEQYF. DNA for the CDR3: TGTGCCAGCAGTGGACAGGGCAAGCGGGTCATCTACGAGCAGTACTTC. The chain joins TRBV6-1 to TRBJ2-7; possible D gene TRBD1, 7 bases. Trimming took 4 bases from V and 3 from J, leaving 19 bases between them. This CDR3 contains 16 residues. Looked up from germline, CDR1 is MNHNS and CDR2 is SASEGT.

V and J are TRBV19 and TRBJ2-7; 9 positions match TRBD1. V lost 3 bases and J lost 0; bases outside the gene matches: 0. The germline gives CDR1 LNHDA, CDR2 SQIVND (reference sequence). This CDR3 comprises 14 residues. CDR3 in amino acids: CASSMTGGSYEQYF. For the CDR3, the DNA is TGTGCCAGTAGTATGACAGGGGGCTCCTACGAGCAGTACTTC.

The chain joins TRBV2 to TRBJ1-5, with 8 positions matching TRBD1. The germline gives CDR1 SNHLY, CDR2 FYNNEI. Germline trimming cut 6 bases from V and 6 bases from J; bases unmatched to any gene: 10. The CDR3 covers 15 residues. This chain's CDR3 is CASRDVTGGGQPQHF. CDR3 nucleotides: TGTGCCAGCAGGGATGTAACAGGGGGTGGTCAGCCCCAGCATTTT. The whole variable domain, filled in from reference TRBV2 and TRBJ1-5, reads EPEVTQTPSHQVTQMGQEVILRCVPISNHLYFYWYRQILGQKVEFLVSFYNNEISEKSEIFDDQFSVERPDGSNFTLKIRSTKLEDSAMYFCASRDVTGGGQPQHFGDGTRLSIL.

V is TRBV30 and J is TRBJ2-2; maybe TRBD1 (5 bases). This CDR3 contains 14 residues. The V gene's germline CDR1 is GTSNPN and CDR2 SVGIG (reference sequence). V lost 0 bases, J lost 4 bases, and 9 bases lay in between. CDR3 coding DNA: TGTGCCTGGAGTGTAGAAGGGGTCACCGGGGAGCTGTTTTTT. This gives the protein CAWSVEGVTGELFF.

In the case of this clone: This sample also contains other DNA sequences that code for the same CDR3. The chain carries TRBV11-3 and TRBJ2-1, with 9 nucleotides matching TRBD2. Per the germline V gene, CDR1 is SGHNT and CDR2 is YENEEA. This CDR3 has 15 residues. V lost 1 base to trimming and J lost 4 bases; unmatched junction nucleotides: 2. DNA of the CDR3: TGTGCCAGCAGCTTAGGCCTAGCGGGATACAATGAGCAGTTCTTC. Its translation is CASSLGLAGYNEQFF. The complete variable domain, with remaining parts taken from reference TRBV11-3 and TRBJ2-1, reads EAGVVQSPRYKIIEKKQPVAFWCNPISGHNTLYWYLQNLGQGPELLIRYENEEAVDDSQLPKDRFSAERLKGVDSTLKIQPAELGDSAVYLCASSLGLAGYNEQFFGPGTRLTVL.

The chain uses TRBV10-3 and TRBJ1-2; tentatively, D is TRBD1 (5 bases). The CDR3 sequence is 15 residues long. V shed 4 bases and J shed 7 bases, with 19 bases lying between them. Germline V lookup: CDR1 ENHRY, CDR2 SYGVKD. CDR3 in DNA: TGTGCCATCAGTGTCCAAGGGGCTACGGGAGGTGGCTACACCTTC. It specifies CAISVQGATGGGYTF.

The chain recombines TRBV11-2 with TRBJ2-2, with D perhaps matching TRBD2 (5 bases). There are 16 residues in the CDR3. Germline V gives CDR1 SGHAT, CDR2 FQNNGV. Trimming stripped 2 bases from V and 2 bases from J, with 12 bases between. CDR3 in amino acids: CASSLYPAGNTGELFF. The CDR3 coding sequence is TGTGCCAGCAGCTTATACCCGGCGGGTAACACCGGGGAGCTGTTTTTT. Full variable domain (rest looked up from reference TRBV11-2 and TRBJ2-2): EAGVAQSPRYKIIEKRQSVAFWCNPISGHATLYWYQQILGQGPKLLIQFQNNGVVDDSQLPKDRFSAERLKGVDSTLKIQPAKLEDSAVYLCASSLYPAGNTGELFFGEGSRLTVL.